This T cell receptor beta chain comes out of a study of blood T cell repertoires in COVID-19. The ends were cut back, 4 bases at V and 0 bases at J, with 12 bases in the middle. The CDR3 sequence is 15 residues long. Germline V gene lookup returns CDR1 PRHDT and CDR2 FYEKMQ (reference sequence). As handled by the study authors: Reference gene primer amplification gave nucleated cell count estimates. TCRdb's table, derived via immunoSEQ multiplex PCR, lists solely in-frame clones and lacks some. The DNA gave D and trimming, while V, J and clone size come from that table. The sample yields around 140,000 clones, around 82% seen once.

The receptor's source is a woman aged 45-65 years who had recovered from COVID-19. The specimen was PBMCs or T cells enriched from blood (not recorded which). The chain links TRBV13 to TRBJ1-1; D may be TRBD1 (6 bases). CDR3 loop: CASSSRGMMNTEAFF. The CDR3 coding sequence is TGTGCCAGCAGCTCCAGGGGTATGATGAACACTGAAGCTTTCTTT.